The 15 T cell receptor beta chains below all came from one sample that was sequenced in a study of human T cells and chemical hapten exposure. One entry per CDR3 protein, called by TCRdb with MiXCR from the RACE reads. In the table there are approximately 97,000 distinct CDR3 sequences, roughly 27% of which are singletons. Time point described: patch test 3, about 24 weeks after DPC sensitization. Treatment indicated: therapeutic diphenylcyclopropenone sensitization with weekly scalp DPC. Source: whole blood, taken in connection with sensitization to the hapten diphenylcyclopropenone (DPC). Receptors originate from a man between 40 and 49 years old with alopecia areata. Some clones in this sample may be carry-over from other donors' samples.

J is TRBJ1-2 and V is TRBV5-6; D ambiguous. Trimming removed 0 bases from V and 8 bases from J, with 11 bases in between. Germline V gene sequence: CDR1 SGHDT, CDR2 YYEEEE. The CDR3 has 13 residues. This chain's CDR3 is CASSLGFGGGYTF. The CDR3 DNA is TGTGCCAGCAGCTTGGGGTTTGGCGGAGGCTACACCTTC.

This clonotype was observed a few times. The CDR3 reads CASSLLPSGNSYNEQFF. DNA of the CDR3: TGCGCCAGCAGCTTGTTGCCTAGCGGGAACTCCTACAATGAGCAGTTCTTC. The chain joins TRBV5-1 to TRBJ2-1, with TRBD2 identical over 9 bases. The germline V gene has CDR1 SGHRS and CDR2 YFSETQ. Trimming removed 1 base from V and 0 bases from J; junction bases left unmatched: 5. There are 17 residues in the CDR3.

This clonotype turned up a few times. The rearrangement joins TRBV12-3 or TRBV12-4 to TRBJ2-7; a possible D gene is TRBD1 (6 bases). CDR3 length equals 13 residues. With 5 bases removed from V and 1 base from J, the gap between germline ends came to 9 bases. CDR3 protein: CASSATGSYEQYF. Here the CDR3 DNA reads TGTGCCAGCAGTGCGACAGGATCCTACGAGCAGTACTTC.

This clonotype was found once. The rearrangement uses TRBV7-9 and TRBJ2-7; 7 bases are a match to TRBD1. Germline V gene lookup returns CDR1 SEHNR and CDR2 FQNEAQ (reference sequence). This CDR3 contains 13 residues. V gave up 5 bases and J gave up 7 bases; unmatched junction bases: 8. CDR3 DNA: TGTGCCAGCAGCGCACAGGGGTGGGAGGAGCAGTACTTC. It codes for CASSAQGWEEQYF.

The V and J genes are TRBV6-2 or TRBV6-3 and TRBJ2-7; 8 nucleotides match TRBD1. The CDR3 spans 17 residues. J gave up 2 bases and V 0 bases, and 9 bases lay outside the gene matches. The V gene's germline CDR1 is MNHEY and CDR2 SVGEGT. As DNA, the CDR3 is TGTGCCAGCAGTTACTCCCGGGACAGGCTGACGGCCTACGAGCAGTACTTC. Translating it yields CASSYSRDRLTAYEQYF.

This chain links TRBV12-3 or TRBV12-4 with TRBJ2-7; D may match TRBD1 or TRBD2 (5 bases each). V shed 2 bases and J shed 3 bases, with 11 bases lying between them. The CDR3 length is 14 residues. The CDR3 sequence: CASSLKGTLYEQYF. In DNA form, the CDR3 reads TGTGCCAGCAGTTTAAAGGGGACCCTCTACGAGCAGTACTTC.

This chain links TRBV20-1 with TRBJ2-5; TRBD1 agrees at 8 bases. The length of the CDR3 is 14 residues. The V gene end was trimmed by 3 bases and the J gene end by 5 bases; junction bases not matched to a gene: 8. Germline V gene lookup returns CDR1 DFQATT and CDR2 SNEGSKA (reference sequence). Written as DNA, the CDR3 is TGCAGTGCTAGGGGGACAGGCGTTCTTGAGACCCAGTACTTC. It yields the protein CSARGTGVLETQYF.

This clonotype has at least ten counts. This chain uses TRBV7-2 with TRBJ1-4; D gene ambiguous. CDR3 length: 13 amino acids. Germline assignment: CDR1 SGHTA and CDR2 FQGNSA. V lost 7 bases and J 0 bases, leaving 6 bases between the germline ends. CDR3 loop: CASNDATNEKLFF. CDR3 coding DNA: TGTGCCAGCAACGATGCAACTAATGAAAAACTGTTTTTT.

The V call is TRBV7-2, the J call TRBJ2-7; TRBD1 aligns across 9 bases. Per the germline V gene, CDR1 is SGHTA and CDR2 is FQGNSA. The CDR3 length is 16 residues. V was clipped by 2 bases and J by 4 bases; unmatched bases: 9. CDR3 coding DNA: TGTGCCAGCAGCTTAAGGCCCGGGACAGGGTCATACGAGCAGTACTTC. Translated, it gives CASSLRPGTGSYEQYF. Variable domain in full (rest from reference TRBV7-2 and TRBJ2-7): GAGVSQSPSNKVTEKGKDVELRCDPISGHTALYWYRQSLGQGLEFLIYFQGNSAPDKSGLPSDRFSAERTGGSVSTLTIQRTQQEDSAVYLCASSLRPGTGSYEQYFGPGTRLTVT.

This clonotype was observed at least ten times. CDR3 protein: CASSLRTSGPLNTQYF. CDR3 DNA sequence: TGCGCCAGCAGCTTAAGGACTAGCGGTCCCTTAAATACGCAGTATTTT. V and J are TRBV5-1 and TRBJ2-3; 10 bases fit TRBD2. This CDR3 comprises 16 residues. Germline V lookup: CDR1 SGHRS, CDR2 YFSETQ. Trimming cost V 2 bases and J 7 bases; bases outside gene matches: 10.

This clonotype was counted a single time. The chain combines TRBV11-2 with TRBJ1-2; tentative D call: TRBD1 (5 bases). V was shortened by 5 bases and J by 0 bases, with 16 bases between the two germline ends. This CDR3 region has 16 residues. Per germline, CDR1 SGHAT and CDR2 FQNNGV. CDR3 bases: TGTGCCAGCAGCCATGGACAAGATGACACTAACTATGGCTACACCTTC. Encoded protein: CASSHGQDDTNYGYTF.

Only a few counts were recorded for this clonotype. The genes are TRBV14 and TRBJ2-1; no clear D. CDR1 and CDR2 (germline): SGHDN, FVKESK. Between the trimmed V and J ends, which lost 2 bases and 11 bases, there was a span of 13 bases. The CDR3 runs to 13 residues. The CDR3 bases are TGTGCCAGCAGCCAATCCGCGGCAGGCCAGCAGTTCTTC. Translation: CASSQSAAGQQFF.

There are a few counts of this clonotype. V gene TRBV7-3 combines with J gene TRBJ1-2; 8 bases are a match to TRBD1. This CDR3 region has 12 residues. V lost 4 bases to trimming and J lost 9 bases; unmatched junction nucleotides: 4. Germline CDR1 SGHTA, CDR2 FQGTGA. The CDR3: CASSSDRESYTF. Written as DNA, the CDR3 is TGTGCCAGCAGCTCGGACAGGGAGAGCTACACCTTC.

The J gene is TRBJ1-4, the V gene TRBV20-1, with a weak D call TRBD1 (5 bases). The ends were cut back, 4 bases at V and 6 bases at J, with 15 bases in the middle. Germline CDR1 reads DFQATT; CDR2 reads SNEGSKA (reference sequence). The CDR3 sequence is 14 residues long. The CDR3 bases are TGCAGTGCTACCCCAGGGCGGAACTATGAAAAACTGTTTTTT. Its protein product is CSATPGRNYEKLFF.

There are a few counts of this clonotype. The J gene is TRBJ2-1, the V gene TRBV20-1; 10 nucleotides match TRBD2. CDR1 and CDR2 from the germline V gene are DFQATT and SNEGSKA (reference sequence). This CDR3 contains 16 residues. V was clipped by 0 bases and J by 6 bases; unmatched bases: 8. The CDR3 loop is CSARDYSTSGPNEQFF. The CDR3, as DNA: TGCAGTGCTAGAGATTATTCGACTAGCGGGCCCAATGAGCAGTTCTTC.